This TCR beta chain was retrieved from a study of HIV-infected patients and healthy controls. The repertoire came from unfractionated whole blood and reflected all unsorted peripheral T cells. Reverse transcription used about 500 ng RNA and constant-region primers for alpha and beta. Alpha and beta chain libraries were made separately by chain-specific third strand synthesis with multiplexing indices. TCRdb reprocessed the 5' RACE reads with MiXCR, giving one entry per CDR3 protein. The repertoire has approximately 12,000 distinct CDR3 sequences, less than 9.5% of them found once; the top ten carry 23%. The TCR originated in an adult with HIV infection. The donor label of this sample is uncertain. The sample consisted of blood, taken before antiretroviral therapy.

The CDR3 bases are TGTGCCAGCAGACCCGGGATTCTGCGTCCCAATGAGCAGTTCTTC. Encoded protein: CASRPGILRPNEQFF. J is TRBJ2-1 and V is TRBV12-3 or TRBV12-4; maybe TRBD2 (5 bases). The V gene lost 6 bases and the J gene lost 6 bases, with 18 bases spanning the gap. This CDR3 is built from 15 residues.